This record concerns one T cell receptor beta chain sequence. The source of the sample is a study of technical replicates of blood from a few donors. Germline values: CDR1 SGHRS, CDR2 YFSETQ. There are 15 residues in the CDR3. V lost 4 bases to trimming and J lost 7 bases, with 18 bases between them. The data were produced by immunoSEQ multiplex PCR, yet TCRdb's version contains in-frame clones alone and is incomplete. The profile shows around 76,000 clones, 92% of them singletons. Sequenced sample: T cells isolated from PBMCs. The receptor was isolated from a human donor in good health. V is TRBV5-1 and J is TRBJ1-5; TRBD1 might be the D (5 bases). The CDR3, as DNA: TGCGCCAGCAGCCCCTTCGGGGGGGATGGACAGCCCCAGCATTTT. Translated, it gives CASSPFGGDGQPQHF.